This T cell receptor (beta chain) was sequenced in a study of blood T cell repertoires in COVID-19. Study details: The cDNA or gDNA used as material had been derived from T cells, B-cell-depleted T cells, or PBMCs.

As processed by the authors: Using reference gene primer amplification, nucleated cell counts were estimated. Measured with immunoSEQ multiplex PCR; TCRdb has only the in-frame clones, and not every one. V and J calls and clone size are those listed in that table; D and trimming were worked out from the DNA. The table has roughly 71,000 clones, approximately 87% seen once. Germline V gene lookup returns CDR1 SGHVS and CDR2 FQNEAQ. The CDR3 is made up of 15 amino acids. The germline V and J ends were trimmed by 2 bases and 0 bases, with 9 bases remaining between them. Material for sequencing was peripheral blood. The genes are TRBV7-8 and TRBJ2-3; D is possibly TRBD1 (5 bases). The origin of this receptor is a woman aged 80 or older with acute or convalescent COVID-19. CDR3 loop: CASSLRGPSTDTQYF. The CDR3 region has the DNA TGTGCCAGCAGCTTAAGGGGTCCTAGCACAGATACGCAGTATTTT.